The 27 T cell receptor beta chains below all came from one sample that was sequenced in a study of T cell responses to AZD1222 COVID-19 vaccine. Libraries were prepared by immunoSEQ multiplex PCR; TCRdb keeps only in-frame clonotypes and omits some of them. The sample gives more than 95,000 clones, about 85% of which show up once; 4% to 4.5% is in the top ten. The specimen comprised peripheral blood, sampled on day 0 of AZD1222 vaccination. These receptors all stem from an adult in good health.

The chain has TRBV19 and TRBJ1-5, with no clear D. CDR3 size: 16 residues. Germline CDR1 reads LNHDA; CDR2 reads SQIVND (reference sequence). V was trimmed by 2 bases and J by 2 bases, leaving 13 bases between them. The CDR3 sequence is CASSIWGGEGNQPQHF. CDR3 nucleotides: TGTGCCAGTAGTATATGGGGTGGTGAGGGCAATCAGCCCCAGCATTTT.

The chain couples TRBV4-1 to TRBJ1-3; the D is unclear. Trimming removed 0 bases from V and 2 bases from J, with 8 bases in between. This CDR3 spans 15 amino acids. Germline loops: CDR1 MGHRA, CDR2 YSYEKL. This CDR3 reads CASSQDRTAGNTIYF. The CDR3 bases are TGCGCCAGCAGCCAAGATCGTACAGCTGGAAACACCATATATTTT.

The V and J genes are TRBV28 and TRBJ1-5; weak D call: TRBD1 (6 bases). CDR3 length: 16 residues. Germline V gene sequence: CDR1 MDHEN, CDR2 SYDVKM. The ends were cut back, 7 bases at V and 1 base at J, with 17 bases in the middle. CDR3 region: CASTPNREGSNQPQHF. CDR3 nucleotide sequence: TGTGCCAGCACCCCTAACAGGGAAGGGAGCAATCAGCCCCAGCATTTT.

CDR3 nucleotide sequence: TGTGCCAGCAGCCCCGGACAGATAAGTTATGGCTACACCTTC. It encodes CASSPGQISYGYTF. The chain combines TRBV7-9 with TRBJ1-2, with TRBD1 as a possible D gene (6 bases). V lost 5 bases to trimming and J lost 5 bases, with 15 bases between them. The germline CDR1 and CDR2 sequences are SEHNR and FQNEAQ (reference sequence). This CDR3 comprises 14 residues.

This clone was seen once. The genes are TRBV21-1 and TRBJ2-3; the table assigns TRBD2, which was not confirmed against the DNA. TRBV21-1 has pseudogene status. This CDR3 comprises 18 residues. This chain's CDR3 is CASSKALTSGRGTDTQYF. Written as DNA, the CDR3 is TGTGCCAGCAGCAAAGCGCTAACTAGCGGGAGGGGTACAGATACGCAGTATTTT.

V and J are TRBV10-2 and TRBJ2-3, with 10 bases lining up with TRBD2. The CDR3 extends over 13 amino acids. V was pared by 8 bases and J by 6 bases, with 5 bases of the junction left unmatched. CDR1 and CDR2 from the germline V gene are WSHSY and SAAADI. CDR3 protein: CASGSGRMDTQYF. The CDR3 DNA sequence: TGCGCCAGCGGTAGCGGGAGGATGGATACGCAGTATTTT.

The V and J genes are TRBV27 and TRBJ2-5, with D unresolved. Trimming stripped 5 bases from V and 7 bases from J, with 8 bases between. The CDR3 is made up of 11 amino acids. CDR1 and CDR2 from the germline V gene are MNHEY and SMNVEV (reference sequence). DNA for the CDR3: TGTGCCAGCAGTCTCATGGGGACCCAGTACTTC. Translating gives CASSLMGTQYF.

The rearrangement links TRBV6-5 to TRBJ1-5; D is perhaps TRBD1 (5 bases). The V end was cut by 6 bases, the J end by 4 bases, with 10 bases between. CDR1 and CDR2 (germline): MNHEY, SVGAGI. The CDR3 has 13 amino acids. The CDR3 here is CASSPRENQPQHF. The CDR3 DNA reads as TGTGCCAGCAGCCCCAGGGAAAATCAGCCCCAGCATTTT.

The gene calls are TRBV6-2 or TRBV6-3 and TRBJ2-3; 8 bases are a match to TRBD2. The CDR3 contains 15 residues. The junction had 8 bases not matched to a gene; V was cut back by 6 bases and J by 3 bases. Germline V lookup: CDR1 MNHEY, CDR2 SVGEGT. CDR3 nucleotide sequence: TGTGCCAGCAGCCTCGGGCGGGGGGATACAGATACGCAGTATTTT. It codes for CASSLGRGDTDTQYF.

CDR3 sequence (DNA): TGTGCCAGCAGTCTAGCCCCGTCAAACACTGAAGCTTTCTTT. It codes for CASSLAPSNTEAFF. This chain connects TRBV7-9 to TRBJ1-1; D not certain. The CDR3 is 14 residues long. Germline assignment: CDR1 SEHNR and CDR2 FQNEAQ (reference sequence). V lost 6 bases to trimming and J lost 2 bases, with 13 bases between them.

V gene TRBV19 combines with J gene TRBJ1-2; tentatively, D is TRBD1 (6 bases). Trimming took 10 bases from V and 4 from J, leaving 28 bases between them. The CDR3 covers 17 residues. Germline CDR1 is LNHDA and CDR2 is SQIVND (reference sequence). CDR3 DNA: TGTGCCACCGAGGGAGGGGGGACGTGGCCTGGATCCTATGGCTACACCTTC. Its protein product is CATEGGGTWPGSYGYTF. The full variable domain, its missing parts supplied by reference TRBV19 and TRBJ1-2, is DGGITQSPKYLFRKEGQNVTLSCEQNLNHDAMYWYRQDPGQGLRLIYYSQIVNDFQKGDIAEGYSVSREKKESFPLTVTSAQKNPTAFYLCATEGGGTWPGSYGYTFGSGTRLTVV.

DNA of the CDR3: TGTGCCAGCTCACCCTTGGAGGGAGTGAGGAACGAGCAGTACTTC. Protein product: CASSPLEGVRNEQYF. The chain uses TRBV18 and TRBJ2-7; possibly TRBD2 for D (6 bases). The V end was cut by 3 bases, the J end by 5 bases, with 17 bases between. This CDR3 comprises 15 residues. The germline CDR1 and CDR2 sequences are KGHSH and LQKENI.

The rearrangement uses TRBV27 and TRBJ2-7; D is unresolved. Germline assignment: CDR1 MNHEY and CDR2 SMNVEV (reference sequence). The CDR3 spans 14 residues. V shed 2 bases and J shed 3 bases, with 11 bases lying between them. The CDR3 bases are TGTGCCAGCAGTTTAGGGCTGGGCCTCTACGAGCAGTACTTC. Translated, it gives CASSLGLGLYEQYF.

The rearrangement uses TRBV5-1 and TRBJ1-2, with 9 positions matching TRBD1. The CDR3 spans 14 residues. The V segment lost 3 bases and the J segment 5 bases; nucleotides outside the gene matches: 5. The germline V gene encodes CDR1 SGHRS and CDR2 YFSETQ. This CDR3 reads CASSSGTGIYGYTF. CDR3 DNA sequence: TGCGCCAGCAGCTCCGGGACAGGGATTTATGGCTACACCTTC. The full variable domain, rest sourced from reference TRBV5-1 and TRBJ1-2, is KAGVTQTPRYLIKTRGQQVTLSCSPISGHRSVSWYQQTPGQGLQFLFEYFSETQRNKGNFPGRFSGRQFSNSRSEMNVSTLELGDSALYLCASSSGTGIYGYTFGSGTRLTVV.

The gene calls are TRBV18 and TRBJ1-3; possible D gene TRBD1, 5 bases. Germline assignment: CDR1 KGHSH and CDR2 LQKENI. The CDR3 runs 17 residues. Trimming removed 1 base at V and 0 bases at J, with 13 bases between. CDR3 sequence: CASSPQAGKASGNTIYF. The CDR3 nucleotides read TGTGCCAGCTCACCACAGGCAGGGAAGGCCTCTGGAAACACCATATATTTT.

The rearrangement uses TRBV10-3 and TRBJ1-3; no reliable D call. The CDR3 sequence is 13 residues long. V gave up 7 bases and J gave up 4 bases, with 11 bases separating them. Germline CDR1 ENHRY, CDR2 SYGVKD. The CDR3 protein is CAITPGPGNTIYF. The CDR3 DNA is TGTGCCATCACCCCGGGCCCCGGAAACACCATATATTTT.

The count of this clone is one. The V call is TRBV5-5, the J call TRBJ2-3; no clear D. The CDR3 runs to 12 residues. Trimming removed 1 base from V and 11 bases from J, with 11 bases in between. CDR1 and CDR2 from the germline V gene are SGHKS and YYEKEE (reference sequence). The CDR3 spells CASSLPRSVQYF. The CDR3, as DNA: TGTGCCAGCAGCTTGCCCCGCAGTGTGCAGTATTTT. Complete variable domain (other parts from reference TRBV5-5 and TRBJ2-3): DAGVTQSPTHLIKTRGQQVTLRCSPISGHKSVSWYQQVLGQGPQFIFQYYEKEERGRGNFPDRFSARQFPNYSSELNVNALLLGDSALYLCASSLPRSVQYFGPGTRLTVL.

This rearrangement joins TRBV7-2 to TRBJ1-1; no reliable D call. The V and J ends lost 3 bases and 4 bases respectively, with 12 bases between them. Germline assignment: CDR1 SGHTA and CDR2 FQGNSA. The CDR3 has 14 residues. CDR3 coding DNA: TGTGCCAGCAGCTTCCGAGGGATCGCCACTGAAGCTTTCTTT. Amino acid sequence: CASSFRGIATEAFF. The entire variable domain, with the rest obtained from reference TRBV7-2 and TRBJ1-1, is as follows: GAGVSQSPSNKVTEKGKDVELRCDPISGHTALYWYRQSLGQGLEFLIYFQGNSAPDKSGLPSDRFSAERTGGSVSTLTIQRTQQEDSAVYLCASSFRGIATEAFFGQGTRLTVV.

V usage is TRBV19 and J usage is TRBJ2-2; 9 bases map to TRBD1. Per germline, CDR1 LNHDA and CDR2 SQIVND (reference sequence). CDR3 length equals 16 residues. The V and J ends lost 5 bases and 5 bases, in that order; junction bases with no gene match: 9. CDR3 nucleotides: TGTGCCAGTAGTCTCTTACAGGGGGCTGGGACCGGGGAGCTGTTTTTT. It encodes CASSLLQGAGTGELFF. The variable domain in full, with the rest retrieved from reference TRBV19 and TRBJ2-2, is DGGITQSPKYLFRKEGQNVTLSCEQNLNHDAMYWYRQDPGQGLRLIYYSQIVNDFQKGDIAEGYSVSREKKESFPLTVTSAQKNPTAFYLCASSLLQGAGTGELFFGEGSRLTVL.

The gene calls are TRBV4-1 and TRBJ1-1; D is uncertain. V lost 4 bases and J 0 bases, leaving 12 bases between the germline ends. The CDR3 has 15 amino acids. In germline, CDR1 is MGHRA, CDR2 YSYEKL. The CDR3 region is CASSPPRPVNTEAFF. As DNA, the CDR3 is TGCGCCAGCAGCCCCCCCCGGCCGGTGAACACTGAAGCTTTCTTT.

This chain links TRBV2 with TRBJ1-5; D may be TRBD1 (6 bases). Between the trimmed V and J ends, which lost 2 bases and 0 bases, there was a span of 11 bases. CDR1 SNHLY and CDR2 FYNNEI come from the germline V gene. CDR3 size: 16 residues. The CDR3 bases are TGTGCCAGCAGTGAATTACAGGGTCATAGCAATCAGCCCCAGCATTTT. Protein sequence: CASSELQGHSNQPQHF.

This clone was picked up a small number of times. V gene TRBV10-2 combines with J gene TRBJ1-2; no firm D call. V lost 4 bases and J 2 bases, leaving 5 bases between the germline ends. This CDR3 is 12 amino acids long. CDR1 and CDR2 (germline): WSHSY, SAAADI. The CDR3 nucleotides read TGCGCCAGCAGTGGATTGAACTATGGCTACACCTTC. The encoded protein is CASSGLNYGYTF.

The chain joins TRBV27 to TRBJ1-4; D unclear. Per the germline V gene, CDR1 is MNHEY and CDR2 is SMNVEV (reference sequence). The CDR3 loop spans 15 amino acids. Trimming pared 5 bases from V and 2 bases from J, leaving 12 bases between. CDR3 residues: CASSRLTETNEKLFF. CDR3 coding DNA: TGTGCCAGCAGTAGGCTGACTGAGACTAATGAAAAACTGTTTTTT.

The rearrangement uses TRBV4-2 and TRBJ1-2, with a possible D match to TRBD1 (5 bases). The CDR3 extends over 15 amino acids. Germline V CDR1 and CDR2: LGHNA, YNFKEQ. V lost 0 bases, J lost 4 bases, and 12 bases lay in between. CDR3 amino acids: CASSQESPGFYGYTF. The DNA for the CDR3 is TGTGCCAGCAGCCAAGAATCCCCAGGGTTCTATGGCTACACCTTC.

The chain links TRBV9 to TRBJ1-3; D remains ambiguous. The V gene's germline CDR1 is SGDLS and CDR2 YYNGEE. V dropped 4 bases and J dropped 1 base, with 12 bases sitting between them. The CDR3 has 15 amino acids. The CDR3 DNA sequence: TGTGCCAGCAGCCCCGCCGAGCAGTCTGGAAACACCATATATTTT. It translates to CASSPAEQSGNTIYF.

This clone was recorded a few times. The chain carries TRBV5-6 and TRBJ2-7; 10 bases are shared with TRBD2. Trimming cost V 0 bases and J 5 bases; bases outside gene matches: 5. The CDR3 has 15 amino acids. Germline CDR1 SGHDT, CDR2 YYEEEE. In DNA form, the CDR3 reads TGTGCCAGCAGCTTGGGTCCTAGCGGGGGCCACGAGCAGTACTTC. Its protein product is CASSLGPSGGHEQYF.

This rearrangement joins TRBV29-1 to TRBJ1-1; D perhaps matches TRBD1 (5 bases). Trimming took off 3 bases at V and 0 bases at J, with 11 bases between the two ends. Germline values: CDR1 SQVTM, CDR2 ANQGSEA. The CDR3 consists of 14 residues. The CDR3 loop reads CSVEGLLVNTEAFF. The DNA for the CDR3 is TGCAGCGTTGAGGGACTGCTTGTGAACACTGAAGCTTTCTTT.